The 17 T cell receptor beta chains below were found in one sample sequenced in a study of blood T cell repertoires in COVID-19 (TCRdb year 2020). Libraries were constructed by the immunoSEQ multiplex PCR assay. TCRdb carries this immuneACCESS record with in-frame sequences only. Its versions omit some clonotypes, under half of them owing to an unresolved V gene in the studies checked, with the rest unexplained. Across this sample there are about 170,000 clones, with about 87% seen only once. Together, the top ten hold 1.6% of the sample. Source material: peripheral blood. The receptors derive from a woman aged 45-65 years with acute or convalescent COVID-19.

The chain links TRBV5-4 to TRBJ1-2, with D perhaps TRBD1 (5 bases). CDR1 is SGHNT, CDR2 YYREEE, per germline (reference sequence). V lost 2 bases and J 1 base, leaving 15 bases between the germline ends. The length of the CDR3 is 16 residues. This chain's CDR3 is CASSFPGRAGNYGYTF. CDR3 in DNA: TGTGCCAGCAGCTTCCCGGGCAGGGCCGGTAACTATGGCTACACCTTC.

The genes are TRBV12-3 or TRBV12-4 and TRBJ2-5; D gene uncertain. The CDR3 totals 13 residues. The germline V and J ends were trimmed by 3 bases and 0 bases, with 5 bases remaining between them. The CDR3 is CASSFEDQETQYF. The CDR3, as DNA: TGTGCCAGCAGTTTCGAGGACCAAGAGACCCAGTACTTC.

The chain couples TRBV6-5 to TRBJ2-1; D perhaps matches TRBD2 (5 bases). This CDR3 comprises 14 residues. The ends were cut back, 6 bases at V and 5 bases at J, with 14 bases in the middle. Looked up from germline, CDR1 is MNHEY and CDR2 is SVGAGI. CDR3 sequence reads: CASSQRTGNNEQFF. The CDR3 coding sequence is TGTGCCAGCAGCCAAAGGACGGGAAACAATGAGCAGTTCTTC.

Remarks on this clone: The identical CDR3 is also encoded by other nucleotide sequences in the sample. The genes are TRBV29-1 and TRBJ1-1, with a possible D match to TRBD1 (5 bases). Per germline, CDR1 SQVTM and CDR2 ANQGSEA. CDR3 length: 13 residues. The V end was cut by 0 bases, the J end by 1 base, with 6 bases between. Here the CDR3 reads CSVEDDRNTEAFF. CDR3 in DNA: TGCAGCGTTGAAGACGACAGGAACACTGAAGCTTTCTTT.

J is TRBJ2-1 and V is TRBV7-6, with D perhaps matching TRBD2 (5 bases). V was pared by 2 bases and J by 0 bases, with 14 bases between. The germline V gene encodes CDR1 SGHVS and CDR2 FNYEAQ. The CDR3 is made up of 17 amino acids. The CDR3 bases are TGTGCCAGCAGCTTATTTGGGCGGGTGAGCTCCTACAATGAGCAGTTCTTC. It specifies CASSLFGRVSSYNEQFF.

J is TRBJ1-5 and V is TRBV1; TRBD1 reflects the table's D call only, with no check against the DNA. TRBV1 is deemed a pseudogene. The CDR3 spans 18 residues. The CDR3 coding sequence is TGCACCAGCAGCCACAGGGACAGGGACGTGTGTAACAATCAGCCCCAGCATTTT. Protein product: CTSSHRDRDVCNNQPQHF.

CDR3 nucleotides: TGTGCCAGCAGTCACGACAGGACCGGTCAGCCCCAGCATTTT. Translation gives CASSHDRTGQPQHF. The rearrangement joins TRBV27 to TRBJ1-5; possibly TRBD1 for D (6 bases). The CDR3 covers 14 residues. Germline CDR1 reads MNHEY; CDR2 reads SMNVEV (reference sequence). V was cut by 5 bases and J by 6 bases, with 14 bases left in between.

CDR3 protein: CASSIGTGVQPQHF. CDR3 coding DNA: TGTGCCAGCAGTATAGGGACAGGGGTTCAGCCCCAGCATTTT. The chain has TRBV27 and TRBJ1-5; 10 bases agree with TRBD1. The ends lost 5 bases at V and 6 bases at J; junction bases unmatched: 4. Germline V gene data show CDR1 as MNHEY and CDR2 as SMNVEV (reference sequence). The CDR3 extends over 14 amino acids.

This clone was detected only a few times. The chain is built from TRBV29-1 and TRBJ1-2, with TRBD1 identical over 7 bases. CDR3 size: 16 residues. The trim removed 4 bases at V and 0 bases at J, leaving 11 bases unmatched. Germline assignment: CDR1 SQVTM and CDR2 ANQGSEA. In DNA, the CDR3 is TGCAGCGTTGGGAGGACAGGTCGGGCATCTAACTATGGCTACACCTTC. It codes for CSVGRTGRASNYGYTF.

The V gene is TRBV7-2, the J gene TRBJ2-5, with unresolved D. CDR3 length: 11 residues. Germline V gene lookup returns CDR1 SGHTA and CDR2 FQGNSA. The ends were cut back, 5 bases at V and 5 bases at J, with 6 bases in the middle. The CDR3 nucleotides are TGTGCCAGCAGCCCACTGGAGACCCAGTACTTC. Amino acids: CASSPLETQYF.

The chain uses TRBV21-1 and TRBJ1-2. TRBV21-1 is an annotated pseudogene. The CDR3 has 15 amino acids. CDR3 in amino acids: CASSIPAGVPYGYTF. CDR3 nucleotides: TGTGCCAGCAGCATACCTGCCGGGGTACCCTATGGCTACACCTTC.

This clone was observed a few times. The chain carries TRBV2 and TRBJ2-7; 9 bases line up with TRBD1. J lost 3 bases, V lost 6 bases, and 6 bases had no gene match. There are 14 residues in the CDR3. The germline gives CDR1 SNHLY, CDR2 FYNNEI. The CDR3 nucleotides are TGTGCCAGCAGAGTACAGGGACAGGGCTACGAGCAGTACTTC. Encoded protein: CASRVQGQGYEQYF.

The chain's CDR3 is CASSFGGDSNQPQHF. The CDR3 region has the DNA TGTGCCAGCAGCTTCGGAGGGGATAGCAATCAGCCCCAGCATTTT. V and J are TRBV7-9 and TRBJ1-5; a weak D match, TRBD1 (5 bases). Germline CDR1 and CDR2: SEHNR and FQNEAQ (reference sequence). The CDR3 runs 15 residues. With 3 bases removed from V and 0 bases from J, the gap between germline ends came to 9 bases.

The rearrangement uses TRBV29-1 and TRBJ2-1, with D possibly TRBD2 on 5 matching bases. Germline V gives CDR1 SQVTM, CDR2 ANQGSEA. The CDR3 contains 13 residues. V gave up 6 bases and J gave up 4 bases, with 13 bases separating them. The CDR3 DNA reads as TGCAGCGTCCGAAAGGAGGTTTACAATGAGCAGTTCTTC. Translating it yields CSVRKEVYNEQFF.

The chain employs TRBV7-2 and TRBJ1-6, with TRBD1 as a possible D gene (5 bases). The CDR3 totals 16 residues. V gave up 5 bases and J gave up 9 bases, with 20 bases separating them. Germline V CDR1 and CDR2: SGHTA, FQGNSA. CDR3 bases: TGTGCCAGCAGCCCGAATTCGGGTGTTGGGGCTTCACCCCTCCACTTT. Its protein is CASSPNSGVGASPLHF.

Turning to this clone: Within the sample, other DNA sequences also encode this same CDR3. The V call is TRBV7-2, the J call TRBJ2-2; 9 nucleotides line up with TRBD1. The CDR3 is 15 residues long. Germline V CDR1 and CDR2: SGHTA, FQGNSA. V shed 2 bases and J 3 bases; nucleotides not matched to a gene: 1. The CDR3 DNA sequence: TGTGCCAGCAGCTTAAGGACAGGGGACACCGGGGAGCTGTTTTTT. This translates into CASSLRTGDTGELFF.

The V and J genes are TRBV6-2 or TRBV6-3 and TRBJ2-7; 8 bases are a match to TRBD2. The germline V gene encodes CDR1 MNHEY and CDR2 SVGEGT. This CDR3 has 16 amino acids. V lost 2 bases and J lost 3; bases outside the gene matches: 9. In DNA form, the CDR3 reads TGTGCCAGCAGTTACCGGATGGCGGGGGGCGGCTACGAGCAGTACTTC. Translating it yields CASSYRMAGGGYEQYF.